This T cell receptor beta chain appears in the sequencing data of a study of regulatory T cells in long-lasting Graves disease (dated by TCRdb to the early 2020s). Describing the broader study: Antithyroid drugs had been taken for less than 3 months by newly diagnosed Graves' disease patients. The study was registered as a clinical trial and conducted in China. A total of some 35 samples underwent TCR sequencing, from roughly 13 patients with persistent Graves' disease and 20 or so patients with newly diagnosed Graves' disease. Patients with persistent Graves' disease were compared with patients with newly diagnosed Graves' disease using TCR sequencing and RNA sequencing of peripheral blood. Broader findings and caveats from the paper: The authors acknowledged the small sample size as a limitation that may reduce accuracy. Because the primary lesion, thyroid tissue, could not be accessed, the study looked at peripheral blood alone. Compared with newly diagnosed patients, persistent Graves' disease patients had lower TCR Shannon entropy and fewer highly expanded clones, which suggests clonal expansion. Sequencing and analysis were restricted to the TCR beta chain. TRBV28, TRBJ1-2 and TRBJ2-5 were preferentially used in persistent disease, while TRBV20-1 and TRBJ2-1 were favored in newly diagnosed disease. Patients with persistent disease shared more public clonotypes (about 2,700) than newly diagnosed patients did (about 1,000).

This specimen's time point label, interpreted: newly diagnosed GD, antithyroid drugs for less than 3 months. RNA was extracted from PBMCs in TRIzol for both TCR sequencing and RNA sequencing. Graves' disease was diagnosed according to American Thyroid Association guidelines. Patients were recruited from an endocrinology department in Xi'an, China. Each patient gave roughly 8.4 milliliters of peripheral blood, collected in an EDTA anticoagulant tube. Ficoll Paque Plus density gradient separation was used to isolate PBMCs, and no additional T cell sorting was done. An Agilent 2100 Bioanalyzer and agarose gel were used to check RNA quality, while a NanoDrop 2000 measured RNA concentration. Looking up the germline V gene yields CDR1 MNHEY and CDR2 SVGAGI. The CDR3 sequence holds 17 residues, the cysteine and phenylalanine included. The CDR3 DNA has 51 bases and is translated from base 1. V and J lose 0 bases and 2 bases, and a span of 11 bases separates them.

The library was built by means of multiplex PCR. Data came from an Illumina HiSeq 4000. TCR beta libraries were built with iRepertoire HTBI primers and Arm-PCR amplification of CDR3 regions. Before sequencing, the PCR products underwent gel purification. Per the original workflow: A total of around 66 TRBV and some 15 TRBJ segments were identified across samples and were used for gene usage analysis of CDR3 amino acid clonotypes. Filtered high-quality paired reads were merged into contigs using COPE and FqMerger. Contigs were aligned with BLAST to IMGT TRBV, TRBD and TRBJ reference genes, and CDR3 was defined per IMGT. Clonotypes above 0.1% frequency were classified as highly expanded clones. Shannon entropy served as the measure of repertoire diversity, while the Gini coefficient captured V-J evenness. A clonotype found in more than one individual was treated as public. TCRdb's own reprocessing of the public reads used fastp at Q25 and MiXCR and kept productive beta chains. Duplicate CDR3 protein sequences are folded into a single record with the most common DNA and genes. The V and J calls were not made by the authors but by TCRdb's processing. This sample gives approximately 400,000 distinct CDR3 sequences in total; 15% of them show up just once. Over 15% of the sample belongs to the ten largest clones.

As to this clonotype: The target of this receptor is not known. The sample holds no much larger clone one base away, and base qualities are not on file.

The sample also formed part of further work on T cells in Graves' hyperthyroidism and ophthalmopathy. As described in the second report: Graves' hyperthyroidism was defined as stable when no progression to ophthalmopathy occurred over 18 months of follow-up. Hyperthyroidism patients were newly diagnosed, with disease duration under 2 months, and aged 18 to 65 years. Patients with uncontrolled infections, other autoimmune diseases, pregnancy or lactation were excluded. Diagnoses were based on clinical symptoms, serum thyroxine and TRAb, thyroid ultrasound and orbital computed tomography. A first-round RT-PCR of the TCR CDR3 used the HTBI primer set with the Qiagen OneStep RT-PCR kit. Most expanded thyroid clonotypes (frequency above 0.001) were also found in blood, which suggests that blood repertoires may mirror thyroid immune responses. A 13 V-J signature model separated ophthalmopathy from stable hyperthyroidism, with approximately 87% sensitivity and about 81% specificity in cross-validation and 80%/75% in testing. In validation, progression to ophthalmopathy was predicted by the model with nearly 71% sensitivity and 72.22% specificity, a median of roughly 6.4 months before onset. A discovery cohort of around 100 patients, about 43 with Graves' ophthalmopathy and under 60 with stable Graves' hyperthyroidism, was used to find distinguishing TCR V-J signatures. An independent validation cohort of under 20 hyperthyroidism patients and some 15 patients who later progressed to ophthalmopathy tested prospective prediction of ophthalmopathy. The 100 discovery patients were randomly split 7:3 into training and test sets. The study also compared thyroid tissue and blood T-cell repertoires from about six Graves' hyperthyroidism patients. After sampling, hyperthyroidism patients received methimazole starting at 30 mg daily, and ophthalmopathy patients received high-dose intravenous methylprednisolone. Libraries were constructed in a second round of multiplex PCR, after which size selection and purification were performed. Sequencing of the libraries was done on an Illumina HiSeq2000 using paired-end 100 bp reads. SOAPnuke was used to process the raw data, removing reads that contained adapters or uncalled bases, had a mean Phred below 15, or lacked an exact match to the constant primer or identifier. High-quality paired reads were merged using COPE v1.2.5, and each unique nucleotide sequence was defined as a clonotype. MiTCR v1.1 was used to align the clonotypes against IMGT TRBV, TRBD and TRBJ reference segments. Analysis was restricted to V-J combinations with a frequency above 0.0001, which covered 99.2% of repertoires. A TCS score was defined as the ratio of F50 (clonal expansion) to E x V (chaos), with BLOSUM62-based TCRdist applied between CDR3 peptides within each V-J. Welch's t-statistics and random forest reduced several hundred V-J features to roughly 13, which were used in a naive Bayes classifier (R e1071). Sample size was not statistically predetermined, and investigators were not blinded to group allocation. According to the paper, TCR Vbeta CDR3 sequencing was carried out on approximately 140 peripheral blood samples, which came from 40 to 45 ophthalmopathy, some 73 hyperthyroidism and approximately 17 progressor patients.

The material sequenced was peripheral blood mononuclear cells (PBMCs), taken at new diagnosis, from a patient treated with antithyroid drugs. The chain was built from TRBV6-5 and TRBJ1-6; the D gene cannot be resolved reliably. The TCR comes from a woman aged 30 to 39 with Graves disease. Donor details come from another sample of the same person, matched by shared clones. The sequenced DNA is TGTGCCAGCAGTTACTCGAACGGGGAAGCCTATAATTCACCCCTCCACTTT. It translates as CASSYSNGEAYNSPLHF.